A selection of T cell receptor beta chains follows, all from one sample in a study of beta chain features in type 1 diabetes. Produced via immunoSEQ multiplex PCR; TCRdb's table is partial and in-frame only. The profile shows around 44,000 clones, approximately 70% of them singletons. The specimen was Tregs from blood. These receptors came from a woman aged 18-29 years with type 1 diabetes. Both conserved end residues are part of each CDR3. The D gene is left open where the match is weak. Rows give clone size only sometimes, using once, few, many, or a class for an expanded clone.

j_gene | v_gene | len | abundance | d_gene | CDR3aa | CDR3nt
TRBJ2-7 | TRBV7-2 | 19 | NA | TRBD2 | CASSSRGLAGALSSYEQYF | TGTGCCAGCAGCTCCCGAGGACTAGCGGGGGCCCTGAGCTCCTACGAGCAGTACTTC
TRBJ2-7 | TRBV5-1 | 15 | NA | NA | CASSLYPAAAEEQYF | TGTGCCAGCAGCTTGTATCCCGCGGCAGCCGAGGAGCAGTACTTC
TRBJ2-2 | TRBV7-2 | 14 | few | TRBD1 | CASSSGGSTGELFF | TGTGCCAGCAGCTCAGGGGGTAGTACCGGGGAGCTGTTTTTT
TRBJ2-7 | TRBV11-2 | 13 | few | NA | CASSSPGSYEQYF | TGTGCCAGCAGCTCCCCAGGCTCCTACGAGCAGTACTTC
TRBJ2-2 | TRBV2 | 14 | NA | NA | CASSGRGNTGELFF | TGTGCCAGCAGTGGCAGGGGGAACACCGGGGAGCTGTTTTTT
TRBJ2-1 | TRBV5-4 | 17 | NA | TRBD2 | CASSPNPGTSGRNEQFF | TGTGCCAGCAGCCCAAATCCCGGGACTAGCGGGAGGAATGAGCAGTTCTTC
TRBJ2-1 | TRBV19 | 14 | NA | TRBD1 | CASSSDRIYNEQFF | TGTGCCAGTAGCTCGGACAGGATCTACAATGAGCAGTTCTTC
TRBJ2-4 | TRBV9 | 15 | NA | NA | CASSVADGGLNIQYF | TGTGCCAGCAGCGTAGCGGACGGAGGACTAAACATTCAGTACTTC
TRBJ1-1 | TRBV7-2 | 13 | few | NA | CASSSDMNTEAFF | TGTGCCAGCAGCTCCGACATGAACACTGAAGCTTTCTTT
TRBJ1-1 | TRBV5-1 | 14 | few | NA | CASSLEGGETEAFF | TGCGCCAGCAGCTTGGAAGGGGGAGAGACTGAAGCTTTCTTT
TRBJ1-2 | TRBV29-1 | 13 | few | TRBD1 | CSVEGQGNYGYTF | TGCAGCGTTGAAGGACAGGGGAACTATGGCTACACCTTC
TRBJ1-4 | TRBV29-1 | 13 | NA | NA | CSAGKQGGEKLFF | TGCAGCGCGGGCAAACAGGGTGGCGAAAAACTGTTTTTT
TRBJ2-7 | TRBV7-9 | 15 | NA | TRBD1 | CASSLTGQGNHEQYF | TGTGCCAGCAGCTTAACGGGACAGGGGAACCACGAGCAGTACTTC
TRBJ1-1 | TRBV5-6 | 12 | NA | NA | CASSLRPTEAFF | TGTGCCAGCAGTTTAAGACCGACAGAAGCTTTCTTT
TRBJ2-7 | TRBV27 | 14 | few | NA | CASRAPQNPYEQYF | TGTGCCAGCAGGGCCCCGCAGAACCCCTACGAGCAGTACTTC
TRBJ1-2 | TRBV7-2 | 15 | NA | NA | CASSLDRTFPSGYTF | TGTGCCAGCAGCTTAGATCGCACTTTCCCTAGCGGCTACACCTTC
TRBJ2-7 | TRBV11-2 | 15 | NA | TRBD1 | CASSLHGQGAYEQYF | TGTGCCAGCAGCTTACACGGGCAGGGGGCCTACGAGCAGTACTTC
TRBJ2-1 | TRBV7-2 | 12 | few | NA | CASSSLSGEQFF | TGTGCCAGCAGCTCTCTCTCGGGTGAGCAGTTCTTC
TRBJ2-1 | TRBV15 | 16 | NA | TRBD2 | CATSRGLADSYNEQFF | TGTGCCACCAGCAGGGGACTAGCGGACTCCTACAATGAGCAGTTCTTC
TRBJ2-1 | TRBV5-1 | 15 | NA | TRBD2 | CASSPGLAGRNEQFF | TGCGCCAGCAGCCCGGGACTAGCGGGGAGGAATGAGCAGTTCTTC
TRBJ2-5 | TRBV28 | 12 | NA | TRBD1 | CASSLSDRGEYF | TGTGCCAGCAGTCTGTCGGACAGGGGGGAGTACTTC
TRBJ2-1 | TRBV7-9 | 18 | once | TRBD2 | CASNFPSGVSHLNNEQFF | TGTGCCAGCAACTTCCCTAGCGGGGTTTCCCATTTGAACAATGAGCAGTTCTTC
TRBJ2-3 | TRBV6-6 | 14 | NA | TRBD2 | CACLSGSRRDTQYF | TGTGCCTGCCTAAGCGGGAGCCGTAGGGATACGCAGTATTTT
TRBJ2-7 | TRBV30 | 14 | NA | TRBD1 | CAWSVVGTAYEQYF | TGTGCCTGGAGTGTAGTTGGGACAGCCTACGAGCAGTACTTC
TRBJ1-1 | TRBV30 | 12 | NA | TRBD1 | CASDRGWTEAFF | TGTGCCTCGGACAGGGGATGGACTGAAGCTTTCTTT
TRBJ1-5 | TRBV5-1 | 13 | few | NA | CASSLDFGQPQHF | TGCGCCAGCAGCTTGGATTTCGGTCAGCCCCAGCATTTT
TRBJ1-1 | TRBV10-3 | 13 | few | NA | CAISKEGNTEAFF | TGTGCCATCAGTAAAGAGGGAAACACTGAAGCTTTCTTT
TRBJ2-1 | TRBV7-9 | 14 | NA | TRBD1 | CASSRTGYDNEQFF | TGTGCCAGCAGCCGGACAGGTTACGACAATGAGCAGTTCTTC
TRBJ2-6 | TRBV28 | 15 | few | TRBD1 | CASGTGLVGANVLTF | TGTGCCAGCGGGACAGGGCTCGTTGGGGCCAACGTCCTGACTTTC
TRBJ1-4 | TRBV5-1 | 15 | NA | TRBD1 | CASSIHRGLGEKLFF | TGCGCCAGCAGCATCCACAGGGGGCTGGGTGAAAAACTGTTTTTT
TRBJ2-7 | TRBV5-6 | 15 | NA | TRBD2 | CASSLRTSGSYEQYF | TGTGCCAGCAGCTTGCGGACTAGCGGGTCCTACGAGCAGTACTTC
TRBJ2-6 | TRBV7-2 | 15 | NA | TRBD1 | CASSRTGGGANVLTF | TGTGCCAGCAGCAGGACAGGCGGGGGGGCCAACGTCCTGACTTTC
TRBJ2-6 | TRBV2 | 15 | NA | TRBD2 | CASSLGGAGANVLTF | TGTGCCAGCAGCCTCGGGGGGGCTGGGGCCAACGTCCTGACTTTC
TRBJ1-1 | TRBV7-3 | 13 | NA | NA | CASSPPGNTEAFF | TGTGCCAGCAGCCCCCCAGGGAACACTGAAGCTTTCTTT
TRBJ1-1 | TRBV5-1 | 14 | NA | NA | CASSLEGEGTEAFF | TGCGCCAGCAGCTTGGAGGGGGAGGGGACTGAAGCTTTCTTT
TRBJ1-5 | TRBV19 | 16 | NA | NA | CASRPFQGTMGQPQHF | TGTGCCAGTAGACCGTTCCAGGGGACGATGGGTCAGCCCCAGCATTTT
TRBJ2-1 | TRBV18 | 13 | medium-sized | NA | CASSPPAYNEQFF | TGTGCCAGCTCACCTCCTGCCTACAATGAGCAGTTCTTC
TRBJ1-6 | TRBV5-6 | 15 | once | NA | CASSPPGQTSSPLHF | TGTGCCAGCAGCCCGCCGGGACAAACTTCATCACCCCTCCACTTT
TRBJ2-3 | TRBV6-5 | 14 | NA | NA | CASSYLSGTDTQYF | TGTGCCAGCAGTTACTTGTCGGGAACAGATACGCAGTATTTT
TRBJ1-2 | TRBV14 | 14 | NA | TRBD1 | CASSRDRGGGSYTF | TGTGCCAGCAGCCGAGACAGGGGCGGTGGTAGCTACACCTTC
TRBJ2-7 | TRBV30 | 14 | once | NA | CAWTRERSSYEQYF | TGTGCCTGGACCCGGGAGCGGAGCTCCTACGAGCAGTACTTC
TRBJ2-7 | TRBV7-9 | 15 | NA | TRBD2 | CASSTGRVGMYEQYF | TGTGCCAGCAGCACCGGGAGGGTAGGGATGTACGAGCAGTACTTC
TRBJ2-3 | TRBV2 | 13 | NA | NA | CASSSVGTDTQYF | TGTGCCAGCAGTTCTGTAGGCACAGATACGCAGTATTTT
TRBJ2-5 | TRBV7-2 | 15 | NA | TRBD2 | CASSSDAGGQETQYF | TGTGCCAGCAGCTCCGATGCGGGGGGACAAGAGACCCAGTACTTC
TRBJ1-5 | TRBV4-2 | 17 | NA | TRBD1 | CASSQLWGQGFDQPQHF | TGTGCCAGCAGCCAACTGTGGGGACAGGGCTTCGATCAGCCCCAGCATTTT
TRBJ2-2 | TRBV28 | 12 | NA | NA | CASERVGGELFF | TGTGCCAGCGAGCGGGTGGGCGGGGAGCTGTTTTTT
TRBJ1-1 | TRBV7-6 | 14 | NA | NA | CASSPQGPNTEAFF | TGTGCCAGCAGCCCTCAGGGTCCCAACACTGAAGCTTTCTTT
TRBJ1-6 | TRBV19 | 12 | once | NA | CASSIRGSPLHF | TGTGCCAGTAGTATAAGGGGCAGTCCCCTCCACTTT
TRBJ2-7 | TRBV10-3 | 13 | medium-sized | TRBD1 | CAITPDRGREQYF | TGTGCCATCACCCCGGACAGGGGGCGGGAGCAGTACTTC
TRBJ1-2 | TRBV19 | 14 | once | TRBD1 | CASRTGAGLYGYTF | TGTGCCAGCCGGACAGGGGCAGGTCTCTATGGCTACACCTTC
TRBJ2-5 | TRBV29-1 | 12 | NA | NA | CSVGGEHETQYF | TGCAGCGTTGGGGGGGAGCACGAGACCCAGTACTTC
TRBJ1-6 | TRBV19 | 14 | few | TRBD1 | CASSPTGQNSPLHF | TGTGCCAGTAGTCCGACGGGACAGAATTCACCCCTCCACTTT